This passage covers 19 T cell receptor beta chains from one sample sequenced in a study of blood T cells in healthy people across ages. Alongside a J-beta primer mix, a sample-barcoded 5' primer served in a second PCR lasting roughly 6 to 11 cycles. TCRdb processed the 5' RACE reads anew with MiXCR; each CDR3 protein has one entry. This sample has over 600,000 distinct CDR3 sequences, with about 61% found just once. Source material: blood. All receptors derive from a man aged 35-49 years in good health.

The chain couples TRBV4-3 to TRBJ2-5; TRBD1 or TRBD2 may be the D gene (5 bases each). The V gene lost 5 bases and the J gene lost 5 bases, with 15 bases spanning the gap. Germline V gene sequence: CDR1 LGHNA, CDR2 YSLEER. The CDR3 is 14 residues long. CDR3 DNA: TGCGCCAGCAGCTCCGGGACGGCACGGGAGACCCAGTACTTC. Its translation is CASSSGTARETQYF.

This chain connects TRBV4-1 to TRBJ1-2, with D perhaps matching TRBD1 (5 bases). The CDR3 runs to 15 residues. CDR1 is MGHRA, CDR2 YSYEKL, per germline. Trimming cost V 0 bases and J 2 bases, with 10 bases left between them. CDR3 amino acids: CASSQEGGRNYGYTF. In DNA, the CDR3 is TGCGCCAGCAGCCAAGAGGGGGGTCGGAACTATGGCTACACCTTC.

The V gene is TRBV4-2, the J gene TRBJ1-5; D not resolved. Germline CDR1 and CDR2: LGHNA and YNFKEQ. V was pared by 6 bases and J by 0 bases, with 18 bases between. The CDR3 covers 17 residues. CDR3 in amino acids: CASRLALGSYSNQPQHF. The CDR3 coding sequence is TGTGCCAGCAGGCTCGCGCTGGGGTCCTATAGCAATCAGCCCCAGCATTTT.

This clonotype was counted a single time. The V and J genes are TRBV6-2 or TRBV6-3 and TRBJ2-5; 8 bases align to TRBD2. The V gene end was trimmed by 6 bases and the J gene end by 2 bases; junction bases not matched to a gene: 11. This CDR3 comprises 16 residues. Germline assignment: CDR1 MNHEY and CDR2 SVGEGT. The CDR3 loop reads CASSHPLAGLQETQYF. CDR3 nucleotide sequence: TGTGCCAGCAGCCACCCCCTAGCGGGCTTACAAGAGACCCAGTACTTC.

The chain joins TRBV12-3 or TRBV12-4 to TRBJ2-3; D is unresolved. V was trimmed by 6 bases and J by 0 bases, leaving 19 bases between them. This CDR3 region has 17 residues. CDR3 nucleotide sequence: TGTGCCAGCAGAAGTGAAGCCTTAACCCGAAGCACAGATACGCAGTATTTT. Its protein is CASRSEALTRSTDTQYF.

V is TRBV28 and J is TRBJ2-5, with a weak D call TRBD1 (6 bases). Trimming removed 7 bases from V and 0 bases from J, with 9 bases in between. In germline, CDR1 is MDHEN, CDR2 SYDVKM. The CDR3 totals 13 residues. This CDR3 is CASNRVNQETQYF. CDR3 sequence (DNA): TGTGCCAGCAACAGGGTAAACCAAGAGACCCAGTACTTC.

This clonotype turned up a few times. This chain connects TRBV9 to TRBJ2-3, with D unclear. Per germline, CDR1 SGDLS and CDR2 YYNGEE. The CDR3 runs to 15 residues. Trimming removed 4 bases from V and 2 bases from J, with 14 bases in between. CDR3 DNA: TGTGCCAGCAGCAGTCATGACACCTACACAGATACGCAGTATTTT. Translation: CASSSHDTYTDTQYF.

The chain uses TRBV27 and TRBJ2-7; the D gene is possibly TRBD2 (5 bases). CDR3 size: 16 residues. CDR1 and CDR2 (germline): MNHEY, SMNVEV (reference sequence). Trimming removed 5 bases from V and 4 bases from J, with 21 bases in between. CDR3 nucleotides: TGTGCCAGCAGTCGGGATAGGGCACGGGCGGTTTACGAGCAGTACTTC. This codes for CASSRDRARAVYEQYF.

The rearrangement joins TRBV4-1 to TRBJ1-2, with no clear D. Germline V CDR1 and CDR2: MGHRA, YSYEKL. Trimming pared 0 bases from V and 0 bases from J, leaving 11 bases between. This CDR3 has 16 amino acids. CDR3 loop: CASSQDRNSANYGYTF. CDR3 DNA: TGCGCCAGCAGCCAAGATAGGAACAGCGCTAACTATGGCTACACCTTC.

With regard to this clonotype: Just one base apart from a much larger clone, this may be a read error. This chain joins TRBV6-6 and TRBJ2-7; 11 nucleotides agree with TRBD2. Germline V CDR1 and CDR2: MNHNY, SVGAGI (reference sequence). The ends lost 10 bases at V and 3 bases at J; junction bases unmatched: 11. The CDR3 length is 15 residues. The CDR3 DNA reads as TGTGCCACCAGAGACCTAGCGGGAGGACTCTACGAGCAGTACTTC. Translated: CATRDLAGGLYEQYF.

The genes are TRBV6-6 and TRBJ2-2; 11 nucleotides agree with TRBD2. Germline V CDR1 and CDR2: MNHNY, SVGAGI (reference sequence). V trimming: 4 bases; J trimming: 3 bases; junction bases outside the gene matches: 4. This CDR3 has 16 residues. This CDR3 reads CASSSWTSGYTGELFF. CDR3 DNA sequence: TGTGCCAGCAGTTCGTGGACTAGCGGGTACACCGGGGAGCTGTTTTTT.

V is TRBV20-1 and J is TRBJ1-1; TRBD1 is a possible D gene (5 bases). V lost 3 bases to trimming and J lost 4 bases, with 12 bases between them. The CDR3 is made up of 13 amino acids. CDR1 DFQATT and CDR2 SNEGSKA come from the germline V gene (reference sequence). The CDR3 sequence is CSASRDGFTEAFF. In DNA, the CDR3 is TGCAGTGCTAGTAGGGACGGTTTCACTGAAGCTTTCTTT.

The genes are TRBV12-3 or TRBV12-4 and TRBJ2-5; perhaps D is TRBD1 or TRBD2 (6 bases each). Deletions cut 4 bases from V and 11 bases from J, with 26 bases between. CDR3 length: 16 amino acids. The CDR3 region is CASSSTERAHKGGQYF. The DNA for the CDR3 is TGTGCCAGCAGTTCGACAGAGCGGGCCCACAAAGGGGGGCAGTACTTC.

The chain uses TRBV9 and TRBJ1-2; 7 nucleotides line up with TRBD1. Germline V CDR1 and CDR2: SGDLS, YYNGEE. This CDR3 region has 13 residues. V gave up 3 bases and J gave up 4 bases; unmatched junction bases: 3. The CDR3 nucleotides are TGTGCCAGCAGCGCCACAGGGGTCTATGGCTACACCTTC. Residues: CASSATGVYGYTF.

This sequence joins TRBV12-3 or TRBV12-4 and TRBJ2-1, with a possible D match to TRBD2 (6 bases). This CDR3 has 13 amino acids. V lost 5 bases and J lost 9, with 14 bases in between. CDR3 bases: TGTGCCAGCAGTCCCGACTCCGGGGGTGAGCAGTTCTTC. This translates into CASSPDSGGEQFF.

In its sample, this clonotype was seen a few times. V and J are TRBV12-3 or TRBV12-4 and TRBJ1-2; 8 bases fit TRBD1. The CDR3 contains 15 residues. The V and J ends lost 6 bases and 4 bases, in that order; junction bases with no gene match: 10. The CDR3 nucleotides read TGTGCCAGCAGCTTCGGGACAGGTGCATCCTATGGCTACACCTTC. Its protein product is CASSFGTGASYGYTF.

V and J are TRBV29-1 and TRBJ1-4, with 8 bases aligning to TRBD1. The CDR3 has 14 amino acids. The V gene end was trimmed by 5 bases and the J gene end by 7 bases; junction bases not matched to a gene: 9. CDR1 and CDR2 from the germline V gene are SQVTM and ANQGSEA. CDR3 in DNA: TGCAGCGTTCTAGACAGGGGTAGTATTGAAAAACTGTTTTTT. Translating gives CSVLDRGSIEKLFF.

The chain uses TRBV28 and TRBJ1-4, with 7 bases aligning to TRBD1. The CDR3 sequence is 14 residues long. Losses at the gene ends were 7 bases for V and 0 bases for J; bases not matched to a gene: 2. The germline V gene has CDR1 MDHEN and CDR2 SYDVKM. CDR3 in amino acids: CASIQGATNEKLFF. The CDR3 DNA follows: TGTGCCAGCATCCAGGGGGCAACTAATGAAAAACTGTTTTTT.

The chain carries TRBV20-1 and TRBJ2-2, with 9 bases identical to TRBD1. CDR3 length: 13 residues. Germline V CDR1 and CDR2: DFQATT, SNEGSKA (reference sequence). V dropped 6 bases and J dropped 7; count of bases not matched to a gene: 6. The CDR3 bases are TGCAGTGCACCCCGACAGGGGGTCGGGGAGCTGTTTTTT. Amino acids: CSAPRQGVGELFF.